These 12 T cell receptor beta chains came from one sample sequenced in a study of CD8 T cells in ankylosing spondylitis. Their specific antigens are unknown. TCRdb re-derived calls from the 5' RACE reads in MiXCR, one entry per CDR3 protein. This sample yields around 770,000 distinct CDR3 sequences, of which 15% to 20% are seen a single time; about 19% belongs to the top ten. Overall study results and limits: A TCR beta motif made of under 10 highly homologous variants seemed typical of ankylosing spondylitis blood.

The sequenced material came from blood, either unsorted or a sorted T cell fraction (not recorded which). All receptors derive from a male donor with ankylosing spondylitis.

A word on this clonotype: It may be a read error: a sequence one base away is much more abundant. The chain recombines TRBV9 with TRBJ2-2; a weak D match, TRBD1 (6 bases). V was shortened by 4 bases and J by 0 bases, with 10 bases between the two germline ends. The CDR3 sequence is 15 residues long. Looked up from germline, CDR1 is SGDLS and CDR2 is YYNGEE. This chain's CDR3 is CASSTGTTNTGELFF. CDR3 DNA sequence: TGTGCCAGCAGCACCGGGACAACGAACACCGGGGAGCTGTTTTTT.

V gene TRBV4-2 combines with J gene TRBJ2-1; D remains unclear. CDR1 and CDR2 (germline): LGHNA, YNFKEQ. V lost 1 base and J 4 bases, leaving 8 bases between the germline ends. CDR3 length: 14 residues. CDR3 nucleotide sequence: TGTGCCAGCAGCCAAGGTGTGGTATACAATGAGCAGTTCTTC. As protein: CASSQGVVYNEQFF.

The rearrangement uses TRBV20-1 and TRBJ2-7, with 8 bases matching TRBD2. The CDR3 is made up of 13 amino acids. CDR1 is DFQATT and CDR2 is SNEGSKA in the germline V gene (reference sequence). V was pared by 3 bases and J by 2 bases, with 3 bases of the junction left unmatched. The DNA of the CDR3 is TGCAGTGCTAGGGGACTAGACACCTACGAGCAGTACTTC. It codes for CSARGLDTYEQYF.

This clonotype was seen a few times. The chain employs TRBV10-3 and TRBJ1-1, with TRBD1 matching over 7 bases. Germline CDR1 reads ENHRY; CDR2 reads SYGVKD. V was clipped by 6 bases and J by 0 bases; unmatched bases: 10. The CDR3 contains 16 residues. CDR3 loop: CAIRDRDSGVNTEAFF. The CDR3 DNA follows: TGTGCCATCAGGGACCGGGACAGTGGGGTGAACACTGAAGCTTTCTTT.

J is TRBJ2-7 and V is TRBV7-2, with D possibly TRBD2 on 7 matching bases. Germline V lookup: CDR1 SGHTA, CDR2 FQGNSA. This CDR3 is built from 14 residues. V was clipped by 6 bases and J by 8 bases, with 20 bases between them. In DNA form, the CDR3 reads TGTGCCAGCAGACCAACAGGGAGCGGGGTGCAGCAGTACTTC. Amino acids: CASRPTGSGVQQYF.

V and J are TRBV6-5 and TRBJ1-6; D is undetermined. Germline V CDR1 and CDR2: MNHEY, SVGAGI. Trimming removed 5 bases at V and 9 bases at J, with 8 bases between. The CDR3 is 12 amino acids. The CDR3 here is CASSRRVSPLHF. The CDR3 DNA is TGTGCCAGCAGTCGACGGGTTTCACCCCTCCACTTT.

The rearrangement uses TRBV30 and TRBJ2-1; TRBD2 agrees at 8 bases. Germline loops: CDR1 GTSNPN, CDR2 SVGIG (reference sequence). The junction had 8 bases not matched to a gene; V was cut back by 0 bases and J by 7 bases. This CDR3 region has 15 residues. CDR3 nucleotides: TGTGCCTGGAGTGTACCCAGCGGGAGTCAAAATGAGCAGTTCTTC. It codes for CAWSVPSGSQNEQFF.

This clonotype was counted between two and nine times. This chain joins TRBV12-3 or TRBV12-4 and TRBJ1-2; no firm D call. The CDR3 covers 13 residues. V gave up 10 bases and J gave up 4 bases, with 16 bases separating them. CDR3 sequence reads: CATMGGYSYGYTF. The CDR3 DNA is TGTGCCACCATGGGAGGGTATAGCTATGGCTACACCTTC.

This clonotype was detected a few times. The chain carries TRBV10-3 and TRBJ1-1, with D perhaps TRBD1 (5 bases). The CDR3 is 14 residues long. The germline gives CDR1 ENHRY, CDR2 SYGVKD. Trimming removed 1 base at V and 4 bases at J, with 10 bases between. CDR3 sequence: CAISEWGGSTEAFF. The CDR3 DNA follows: TGTGCCATCAGTGAGTGGGGGGGTAGCACTGAAGCTTTCTTT.

V is TRBV3-1 and J is TRBJ2-7; 9 positions agree with TRBD1. V dropped 1 base and J dropped 6; count of bases not matched to a gene: 13. The CDR3 covers 17 residues. In germline, CDR1 is LGHDT, CDR2 YNNKEL (reference sequence). The CDR3 DNA sequence: TGTGCCAGCAGCCAAGGGACTTCCGGGACAGGGACGGGCGAGCAGTACTTC. Translation gives CASSQGTSGTGTGEQYF.

This clonotype was found many times. The chain combines TRBV7-8 with TRBJ1-1; D not certain. The CDR3 consists of 13 residues. Trimming took 3 bases from V and 7 from J, leaving 12 bases between them. The V gene's germline CDR1 is SGHVS and CDR2 FQNEAQ. The CDR3 sequence is CASSLTGSREAFF. The CDR3 bases are TGTGCCAGCAGCTTGACCGGGAGCCGTGAAGCTTTCTTT. Looking up the rest from reference TRBV7-8 and TRBJ1-1 gives the full variable domain: GAGVSQSPRYKVAKRGQDVALRCDPISGHVSLFWYQQALGQGPEFLTYFQNEAQLDKSGLPSDRFFAERPEGSVSTLKIQRTQQEDSAVYLCASSLTGSREAFFGQGTRLTVV.

The J gene is TRBJ2-5, the V gene TRBV12-3 or TRBV12-4, with TRBD1 matching over 10 bases. V was pared by 5 bases and J by 5 bases, with 14 bases of the junction left unmatched. The CDR3 consists of 17 residues. In DNA form, the CDR3 reads TGTGCCAGCAGTCGACATGACAGGGGGCAAGGGAGGGAGACCCAGTACTTC. This encodes CASSRHDRGQGRETQYF.